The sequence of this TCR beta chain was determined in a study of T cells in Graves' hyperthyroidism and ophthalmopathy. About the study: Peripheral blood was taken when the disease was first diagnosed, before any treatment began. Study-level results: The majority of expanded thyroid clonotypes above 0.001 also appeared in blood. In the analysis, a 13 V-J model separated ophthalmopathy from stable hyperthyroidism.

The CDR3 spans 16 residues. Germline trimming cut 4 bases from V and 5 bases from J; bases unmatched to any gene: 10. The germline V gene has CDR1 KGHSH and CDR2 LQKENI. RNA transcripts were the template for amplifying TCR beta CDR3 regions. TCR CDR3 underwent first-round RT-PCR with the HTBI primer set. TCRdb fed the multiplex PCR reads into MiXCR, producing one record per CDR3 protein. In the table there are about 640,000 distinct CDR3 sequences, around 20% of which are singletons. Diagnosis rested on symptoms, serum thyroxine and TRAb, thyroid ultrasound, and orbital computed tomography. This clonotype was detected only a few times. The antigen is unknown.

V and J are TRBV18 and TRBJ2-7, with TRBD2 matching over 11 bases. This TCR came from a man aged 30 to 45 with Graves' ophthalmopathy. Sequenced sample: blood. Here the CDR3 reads CASSRATSGSFDEQYF. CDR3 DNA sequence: TGTGCCAGCTCACGGGCCACTAGCGGGAGTTTCGACGAGCAGTACTTC.